The TCR beta chain under discussion was sequenced for a study of T cell repertoires and Cas9 in healthy adults. Study information: CD4 and CD8 compartments: SpCas9-reactive T cells profiled for potency, cytotoxicity, lineage. Study-level points and caveats: SpCas9-reactive regulatory T cells reportedly mitigated SpCas9-reactive effector T cells in vitro.

Repertoires were generated with immunoSEQ multiplex PCR, while TCRdb's copy carries only in-frame clones and drops some. The sample includes 20,000 to 25,000 clones, around 93% seen only once; the top ten take approximately 0.77%. Notes on this clone: Its specificity is unknown.

Germline V CDR1 and CDR2: LNHNV, YYDKDF (reference sequence). The CDR3 extends over 15 amino acids. The V end lost 5 bases, the J end lost 0 bases, and 11 bases lay between the germline ends. Sequencing input: CD4+ effector T cells (CD127+, CD25-, CD137-, CD154-) from PBMCs; culture status not recorded. The origin of this receptor is a human donor in good health. J is TRBJ1-5 and V is TRBV15, with D tentatively TRBD1 (5 bases). The CDR3 here is CATSSGPYSNQPQHF. CDR3 coding DNA: TGTGCCACCAGCTCGGGGCCATATAGCAATCAGCCCCAGCATTTT.